Presented here are 16 T cell receptor beta chains from one specimen sequenced in a study of naive and memory T cell subsets. Two oligonucleotides, mixed equimolar, formed the beta constant-region primer covering TRBC1 and TRBC2. TCRdb itself ran the UMI-ligation and nested PCR reads through MiXCR, one entry per CDR3 protein. The sample has approximately 85,000 distinct CDR3 sequences, roughly 7.3% seen once. The material sequenced was central memory CD4+ T cells from blood. The source is a human donor in good health.

This clonotype was seen a few times. This chain uses TRBV29-1 with TRBJ2-1; a weak D match, TRBD2 (6 bases). V shed 5 bases and J shed 8 bases, with 16 bases lying between them. The CDR3 loop spans 13 amino acids. Per germline, CDR1 SQVTM and CDR2 ANQGSEA. The CDR3 DNA sequence: TGCAGCGTTCGGACTGGGGGGAGTCATGAGCAGTTCTTC. This encodes CSVRTGGSHEQFF.

Of note for this clonotype: With a much larger clone just one base away, this may be a read error. This sequence joins TRBV12-3 or TRBV12-4 and TRBJ1-5; D is ambiguous. V gave up 4 bases and J gave up 9 bases, with 10 bases separating them. The CDR3 is 12 residues long. The CDR3 sequence is CASSSGRAPQHF. The CDR3 coding sequence is TGTGCCAGCAGTTCAGGCCGGGCGCCCCAGCATTTT.

This clonotype was seen many times. V usage is TRBV29-1 and J usage is TRBJ2-6; D tentatively reads TRBD1 or TRBD2 (5 bases each). The length of the CDR3 is 17 residues. CDR1 is SQVTM, CDR2 ANQGSEA, per germline. Deletions cut 7 bases from V and 2 bases from J, with 21 bases between. The DNA for the CDR3 is TGCAGCGCTAATTCCGGGACGGCCAACGCTGGGGCCAACGTCCTGACTTTC. Protein product: CSANSGTANAGANVLTF. Using reference TRBV29-1 and TRBJ2-6 for the parts outside the CDR3, the full variable domain is SAVISQKPSRDICQRGTSLTIQCQVDSQVTMMFWYRQQPGQSLTLIATANQGSEATYESGFVIDKFPISRPNLTFSTLTVSNMSPEDSSIYLCSANSGTANAGANVLTFGAGSRLTVL.

The table lists this clonotype with a few counts. The chain recombines TRBV6-6 with TRBJ2-7; 8 nucleotides match TRBD2. The V segment lost 6 bases and the J segment 2 bases; nucleotides outside the gene matches: 9. The CDR3 extends over 15 amino acids. Per germline, CDR1 MNHNY and CDR2 SVGAGI (reference sequence). The DNA for the CDR3 is TGTGCCAGCAGCGACTCGGGGGGGCCGGCCTACGAGCAGTACTTC. Its protein product is CASSDSGGPAYEQYF.

This clonotype has a handful of counts. The rearrangement joins TRBV6-9 to TRBJ1-1; D is perhaps TRBD1 (5 bases). V was pared by 4 bases and J by 2 bases, with 11 bases between. This CDR3 spans 14 amino acids. CDR1 MNHGY and CDR2 SVAAGI come from the germline V gene. Here the CDR3 DNA reads TGTGCCAGCAGTTCTCTGACAGAAAACACTGAAGCTTTCTTT. This gives the protein CASSSLTENTEAFF.

This clonotype appeared many times. The gene calls are TRBV30 and TRBJ2-7, with D hard to call. This CDR3 comprises 15 residues. The germline V gene encodes CDR1 GTSNPN and CDR2 SVGIG (reference sequence). V lost 0 bases, J lost 0 bases, and 12 bases lay in between. The CDR3 DNA reads as TGTGCCTGGAGTGTCGGCGGTATGAGCTCCTACGAGCAGTACTTC. This sequence encodes CAWSVGGMSSYEQYF.

This clonotype was seen many times. The V call is TRBV7-2, the J call TRBJ2-7; no reliable D call. The V gene's germline CDR1 is SGHTA and CDR2 FQGNSA. V dropped 3 bases and J dropped 2 bases, with 14 bases sitting between them. The CDR3 totals 15 residues. DNA for the CDR3: TGTGCCAGCAGCTTTTCCTACAGTTCTACCTACGAGCAGTACTTC. Protein: CASSFSYSSTYEQYF. Combining the CDR3 with reference TRBV7-2 and TRBJ2-7 gives the whole variable domain GAGVSQSPSNKVTEKGKDVELRCDPISGHTALYWYRQSLGQGLEFLIYFQGNSAPDKSGLPSDRFSAERTGGSVSTLTIQRTQQEDSAVYLCASSFSYSSTYEQYFGPGTRLTVT.

This clonotype came up many times. The rearrangement uses TRBV12-3 or TRBV12-4 and TRBJ1-3, with a possible D match to TRBD1 (6 bases). This CDR3 comprises 18 residues. With 4 bases removed from V and 1 base from J, the gap between germline ends came to 20 bases. CDR3 sequence: CASSSRGGAVSSGNTIYF. The CDR3 bases are TGTGCCAGCAGTTCCCGGGGGGGGGCGGTTTCTTCTGGAAACACCATATATTTT.

This clonotype was recorded at least ten times. The chain combines TRBV20-1 with TRBJ2-1; a weak D match, TRBD2 (6 bases). Deletions cut 3 bases from V and 1 base from J, with 13 bases between. Germline V lookup: CDR1 DFQATT, CDR2 SNEGSKA (reference sequence). The CDR3 consists of 15 residues. The CDR3 loop is CSASGGVRSYNEQFF. CDR3 nucleotide sequence: TGCAGTGCTAGCGGCGGGGTCAGATCCTACAATGAGCAGTTCTTC.

This clonotype was recorded a few times. This rearrangement joins TRBV18 to TRBJ2-3, with 10 bases that match TRBD2. J lost 5 bases, V lost 2 bases, and 10 bases had no gene match. The CDR3 consists of 17 residues. Germline V gives CDR1 KGHSH, CDR2 LQKENI. For the CDR3, the DNA is TGTGCCAGCTCACCATTCAATAGCGGGGGGATTCAAGATACGCAGTATTTT. Its translation is CASSPFNSGGIQDTQYF.

This clonotype showed up just a few times. The CDR3 DNA reads as TGTGCCAGCAGCCAAGAATGGGACGGATACAATGAGCAGTTCTTC. Its translation is CASSQEWDGYNEQFF. The rearrangement joins TRBV4-2 to TRBJ2-1; perhaps D is TRBD1 or TRBD2 (5 bases each). The ends were cut back, 0 bases at V and 4 bases at J, with 10 bases in the middle. The germline gives CDR1 LGHNA, CDR2 YNFKEQ. The CDR3 runs 15 residues.

This clonotype appeared many times. The DNA of the CDR3 is TGTGCCAGCAGTTCCACAGGGACGAAAGAGACCCAGTACTTC. The encoded protein is CASSSTGTKETQYF. The chain has TRBV12-3 or TRBV12-4 and TRBJ2-5; D perhaps matches TRBD1 (6 bases). V dropped 4 bases and J dropped 3 bases, with 12 bases sitting between them. The CDR3 is made up of 14 amino acids.

The genes are TRBV6-6 and TRBJ2-3, with 11 bases identical to TRBD1. CDR3 length: 14 amino acids. After removal of 6 bases from V and 3 bases from J, the junction contained 2 bases not matched to a gene. Germline assignment: CDR1 MNHNY and CDR2 SVGAGI (reference sequence). CDR3 bases: TGTGCCAGCAGAGGGACAGGGGGAACAGATACGCAGTATTTT. It is translated as CASRGTGGTDTQYF.

The gene calls are TRBV18 and TRBJ2-1, with D perhaps matching TRBD1 or TRBD2 (5 bases each). CDR3 length: 16 residues. The V and J ends lost 2 bases and 10 bases respectively, with 21 bases between them. Germline V gives CDR1 KGHSH, CDR2 LQKENI. CDR3 bases: TGTGCCAGCTCACCATTCGTGGCAGCCAAAGGGGAGGAGCAGTTCTTC. Translated, it gives CASSPFVAAKGEEQFF.

This clonotype was counted ten times or more. The chain has TRBV28 and TRBJ2-7, with 12 bases that match TRBD1. In germline, CDR1 is MDHEN, CDR2 SYDVKM. The CDR3 extends over 14 amino acids. Losses at the gene ends were 5 bases for V and 7 bases for J; bases not matched to a gene: 6. The CDR3 coding sequence is TGTGCCAGCAGTCTGGGACAGGGGGCGCGGGAGCAGTACTTC. It codes for CASSLGQGAREQYF.

This clonotype has at least ten counts. This rearrangement joins TRBV20-1 to TRBJ1-2; D is possibly TRBD1 (5 bases). V shed 3 bases and J shed 6 bases, with 20 bases lying between them. Germline-derived CDR1 and CDR2 are DFQATT and SNEGSKA (reference sequence). CDR3 length: 15 residues. The CDR3 region is CSARGRGGEGDGYTF. CDR3 sequence (DNA): TGCAGTGCTAGGGGTAGAGGAGGGGAAGGGGATGGCTACACCTTC.